The 21 T cell receptor beta chains listed next were all sequenced from one sample in a study of OX40 agonist ivuxolimab in advanced cancers. TCRdb's table, derived via immunoSEQ multiplex PCR, lists solely in-frame clones and lacks some. The sample records some 64,000 clones, roughly 85% being singletons. The sample here was CD4+ or CD8+ T cells sorted from blood, taken in a trial of the OX40 agonist ivuxolimab. All receptors come from an adult with an advanced solid tumor such as melanoma, head and neck, liver or kidney cancer.

DNA for the CDR3: TGTGCCAGCAGCCCCGGGACTAGCGGGAGTACTGGTCGCCTCTACGAGCAGTACTTC. Translated, it gives CASSPGTSGSTGRLYEQYF. V and J are TRBV5-6 and TRBJ2-5; 14 nucleotides align to TRBD2. Judging by the DNA end, TRBJ2-7 fits better; the J call may be wrong. Germline CDR1 and CDR2: SGHDT and YYEEEE. This CDR3 has 19 residues.

The genes are TRBV27 and TRBJ1-6; maybe TRBD1 (5 bases). V was pared by 3 bases and J by 2 bases, with 14 bases between. CDR1 and CDR2 from the germline V gene are MNHEY and SMNVEV (reference sequence). The CDR3 covers 17 residues. The CDR3 bases are TGTGCCAGCAGTTTTCGGGGGGGAACTCCCTATAATTCACCCCTCCACTTT. Residues: CASSFRGGTPYNSPLHF.

The CDR3: CASSVGREYNSPLHF. DNA for the CDR3: TGTGCCAGCAGCGTAGGCAGGGAATATAATTCACCCCTCCACTTT. This sequence joins TRBV9 and TRBJ1-6, with D possibly TRBD1 on 5 matching bases. Deletions cut 0 bases from V and 4 bases from J, with 8 bases between. This CDR3 has 15 residues. Germline CDR1 SGDLS, CDR2 YYNGEE.

V usage is TRBV5-1 and J usage is TRBJ2-1; D may be TRBD1 (7 bases). V gave up 7 bases and J gave up 8 bases, with 28 bases separating them. Germline V lookup: CDR1 SGHRS, CDR2 YFSETQ. The CDR3 covers 17 residues. The CDR3 nucleotides read TGCGCCAGCTCGGCCCGGGGGTTGGGGACAGCTTTGCATGAGCAGTTCTTC. Translating it yields CASSARGLGTALHEQFF.

The chain recombines TRBV7-2 with TRBJ1-2; no reliable D call. V lost 5 bases, J lost 4 bases, and 8 bases lay in between. CDR3 size: 12 residues. The germline V gene has CDR1 SGHTA and CDR2 FQGNSA. The CDR3 bases are TGTGCCAGCAGCCTGCGCCTCTATGGCTACACCTTC. Residues: CASSLRLYGYTF. Using reference TRBV7-2 and TRBJ1-2 for the parts outside the CDR3, the full variable domain is GAGVSQSPSNKVTEKGKDVELRCDPISGHTALYWYRQSLGQGLEFLIYFQGNSAPDKSGLPSDRFSAERTGGSVSTLTIQRTQQEDSAVYLCASSLRLYGYTFGSGTRLTVV.

This chain connects TRBV18 to TRBJ2-5, with D perhaps TRBD1 (5 bases). CDR3 length: 14 residues. V was clipped by 6 bases and J by 3 bases, with 14 bases between them. Germline-derived CDR1 and CDR2 are KGHSH and LQKENI. The CDR3 DNA is TGTGCCAGCTCCCGAAGGGGCCTCGAAGAGACCCAGTACTTC. Amino acids: CASSRRGLEETQYF.

J is TRBJ1-1 and V is TRBV7-2; D ambiguous. V dropped 1 base and J dropped 8 bases, with 11 bases sitting between them. The germline gives CDR1 SGHTA, CDR2 FQGNSA. The CDR3 extends over 13 amino acids. The CDR3 coding sequence is TGTGCCAGCAGCTTAGAGCCCCTCCGAGAAGCTTTCTTT. Translated: CASSLEPLREAFF.

This clone appeared once. The chain employs TRBV7-9 and TRBJ2-3; no reliable D call. The CDR3 runs 17 residues. Germline values: CDR1 SEHNR, CDR2 FQNEAQ (reference sequence). V was trimmed by 6 bases and J by 3 bases, leaving 22 bases between them. The CDR3 loop reads CASRARSLASRTDTQYF. CDR3 nucleotide sequence: TGTGCCAGCAGGGCCCGCAGTCTGGCATCCAGGACAGATACGCAGTATTTT.

V gene TRBV11-2 combines with J gene TRBJ2-2; D possibly corresponds to TRBD2 (6 bases). This CDR3 is built from 16 residues. V lost 5 bases and J 2 bases, leaving 15 bases between the germline ends. Looked up from germline, CDR1 is SGHAT and CDR2 is FQNNGV. The CDR3 loop is CASSHRNSGNTGELFF. DNA of the CDR3: TGTGCCAGCAGCCATCGTAATAGCGGAAACACCGGGGAGCTGTTTTTT.

The chain is built from TRBV7-9 and TRBJ2-5; 7 nucleotides agree with TRBD2. V lost 6 bases and J lost 1; bases outside the gene matches: 8. This CDR3 region has 15 residues. The germline V gene has CDR1 SEHNR and CDR2 FQNEAQ (reference sequence). The CDR3 reads CASRPGSGAQETQYF. Written as DNA, the CDR3 is TGTGCCAGCAGACCGGGGAGCGGGGCCCAAGAGACCCAGTACTTC. Filled out from reference TRBV7-9 and TRBJ2-5, the complete variable domain reads DTGVSQNPRHKITKRGQNVTFRCDPISEHNRLYWYRQTLGQGPEFLTYFQNEAQLEKSRLLSDRFSAERPKGSFSTLEIQRTEQGDSAMYLCASRPGSGAQETQYFGPGTRLLVL.

This chain joins TRBV10-1 and TRBJ2-7; 8 bases align to TRBD1. CDR1 and CDR2 from the germline V gene are WNHNN and SYGVQD (reference sequence). With 5 bases clipped from V and 4 bases from J, the junction kept 10 bases outside the gene matches. The CDR3 is 15 amino acids. CDR3 sequence: CASSQVTGDKYEQYF. CDR3 DNA: TGCGCCAGCAGTCAAGTGACAGGGGACAAATACGAGCAGTACTTC.

This sequence joins TRBV27 and TRBJ2-1; no definite D call. Germline CDR1 is MNHEY and CDR2 is SMNVEV (reference sequence). The CDR3 sequence is 14 residues long. V lost 4 bases to trimming and J lost 10 bases, with 17 bases between them. The DNA for the CDR3 is TGTGCCAGCAGTTCCTTCACGTTTTACCCAGAGCAGTTCTTC. Encoded protein: CASSSFTFYPEQFF.

The CDR3 DNA follows: TGTGCCAGCAGTGAAGCGCTTTATTTCGGAGAAACGGGGGAGCTGTTTTTT. It codes for CASSEALYFGETGELFF. The chain employs TRBV6-1 and TRBJ2-2; D remains unclear. The CDR3 spans 17 residues. V lost 0 bases and J 8 bases, leaving 19 bases between the germline ends. Germline V CDR1 and CDR2: MNHNS, SASEGT.

This chain uses TRBV30 with TRBJ1-2, with 7 bases identical to TRBD1. Germline V gene data show CDR1 as GTSNPN and CDR2 as SVGIG (reference sequence). V lost 3 bases, J lost 3 bases, and 10 bases stayed unmatched. This CDR3 comprises 15 residues. In DNA form, the CDR3 reads TGTGCCTGGAGAAGTATGAGGGGGCGGGACTATGGCTACACCTTC. Translated: CAWRSMRGRDYGYTF.

This sequence joins TRBV25-1 and TRBJ2-1; maybe TRBD1 (5 bases). Germline V gives CDR1 MGHDK, CDR2 SYGVNS. CDR3 length equals 17 residues. V dropped 1 base and J dropped 8 bases, with 21 bases sitting between them. CDR3 DNA: TGTGCCAGCAGTGAATTCGGCAGGGCCGACCTTTTGGATGAGCAGTTCTTC. Its protein product is CASSEFGRADLLDEQFF.

The chain recombines TRBV11-1 with TRBJ2-5, with D uncertain. Germline CDR1 and CDR2: SGHAT and FQDESV (reference sequence). V dropped 0 bases and J dropped 9 bases, with 11 bases sitting between them. The CDR3 extends over 13 amino acids. The CDR3 DNA reads as TGTGCCAGCAGCTTAGCCTATCAGGCCTCCCAGTACTTC. Residues: CASSLAYQASQYF.

The chain recombines TRBV30 with TRBJ2-7; the D is unclear. CDR1 and CDR2 (germline): GTSNPN, SVGIG (reference sequence). V lost 2 bases, J lost 0 bases, and 5 bases lay in between. This CDR3 comprises 12 residues. CDR3 sequence reads: CAWSFNSYEQYF. The CDR3 region has the DNA TGTGCCTGGAGTTTTAACTCCTACGAGCAGTACTTC.

V gene TRBV5-4 combines with J gene TRBJ2-4; D is ambiguous. CDR1 is SGHNT and CDR2 is YYREEE in the germline V gene (reference sequence). This CDR3 region has 13 residues. V lost 3 bases, J lost 7 bases, and 11 bases lay in between. Here the CDR3 DNA reads TGTGCCAGCAGCTCCATGGGTCTCAACATTCAGTACTTC. Protein: CASSSMGLNIQYF.

The chain recombines TRBV18 with TRBJ2-2, with D maybe TRBD1 (6 bases). Trimming cost V 3 bases and J 7 bases, with 15 bases left between them. The germline V gene encodes CDR1 KGHSH and CDR2 LQKENI. CDR3 size: 15 residues. CDR3 amino acids: CASSPEQGVDGELFF. The CDR3 nucleotides read TGTGCCAGCTCACCGGAACAGGGAGTGGACGGGGAGCTGTTTTTT. Based on the CDR3 plus reference TRBV18 and TRBJ2-2, the full variable domain is NAGVMQNPRHLVRRRGQEARLRCSPMKGHSHVYWYRQLPEEGLKFMVYLQKENIIDESGMPKERFSAEFPKEGPSILRIQQVVRGDSAAYFCASSPEQGVDGELFFGEGSRLTVL.

The rearrangement uses TRBV6-5 and TRBJ2-1, with TRBD2 matching over 7 bases. The junction had 6 bases not matched to a gene; V was cut back by 6 bases and J by 4 bases. This CDR3 spans 14 amino acids. Germline V gives CDR1 MNHEY, CDR2 SVGAGI. The CDR3 sequence is CASSRASGYNEQFF. CDR3 sequence (DNA): TGTGCCAGCAGCCGGGCTAGCGGATACAATGAGCAGTTCTTC.

The rearrangement joins TRBV6-1 to TRBJ1-2, with D tentatively TRBD1 (6 bases). V was pared by 6 bases and J by 7 bases, with 15 bases between. The length of the CDR3 is 13 residues. CDR1 is MNHNS, CDR2 SASEGT, per germline. The CDR3 DNA sequence: TGTGCCAGCAGACTCCGGGACACGAGTGGCTACACCTTC. Encoded protein: CASRLRDTSGYTF.